One T cell receptor beta chain is described in this entry. The sample originates from a study of blood T cell repertoires in COVID-19. Study-wide background: Researchers got acute and convalescent COVID-19 samples from the United States, Italy and Spain.

Participant ages covered roughly 18 to 89 years across around 25 US areas. Profiling relied on immunoSEQ multiplex PCR, and the TCRdb table lists in-frame clones only, not all of them. The sample yields roughly 380,000 clones, around 87% seen once. Source material: PBMCs or T cells enriched from blood (not recorded which). This receptor was identified in a man aged 30 to 39 who had recovered from COVID-19.

CDR3 bases: TGTGCCAGCAGCGGGAGACCTAGCACAGATACGCAGTATTTT. As protein: CASSGRPSTDTQYF. The genes are TRBV7-9 and TRBJ2-3; TRBD2 is a possible D gene (5 bases). This CDR3 has 14 amino acids. The V end was cut by 5 bases, the J end by 0 bases, with 9 bases between. The germline gives CDR1 SEHNR, CDR2 FQNEAQ (reference sequence).